This TCR beta chain was profiled in a study of monozygotic twins with inflammatory bowel disease. Study-wide results and limits: Clonotypes shared with others were fewer in IBD patients than in healthy twins, especially with disease activity.

Per-sample cDNA came from eight separate reactions. From its re-call of the 5' RACE reads, TCRdb lists each CDR3 protein once, without DNA. This sample's clone table lists 400,000 to 500,000 distinct CDR3 sequences. This CDR3 is built from 18 residues. The germline gives CDR1 KGHSH, CDR2 LQKENI. No sorting of T cells preceded isolation of total RNA from whole blood. On this clonotype itself: Antigen specificity is unknown.

The genes are TRBV18 and TRBJ2-3; TCRdb indicates TRBD2, and absent DNA this call remains unverified. The sequence was obtained from a human donor with ulcerative colitis or Crohn's disease, or a healthy co-twin of an affected twin (not recorded which). Sequencing was done on a sample of blood. CDR3 residues: CASSPGTSGAPRTDTQYF.